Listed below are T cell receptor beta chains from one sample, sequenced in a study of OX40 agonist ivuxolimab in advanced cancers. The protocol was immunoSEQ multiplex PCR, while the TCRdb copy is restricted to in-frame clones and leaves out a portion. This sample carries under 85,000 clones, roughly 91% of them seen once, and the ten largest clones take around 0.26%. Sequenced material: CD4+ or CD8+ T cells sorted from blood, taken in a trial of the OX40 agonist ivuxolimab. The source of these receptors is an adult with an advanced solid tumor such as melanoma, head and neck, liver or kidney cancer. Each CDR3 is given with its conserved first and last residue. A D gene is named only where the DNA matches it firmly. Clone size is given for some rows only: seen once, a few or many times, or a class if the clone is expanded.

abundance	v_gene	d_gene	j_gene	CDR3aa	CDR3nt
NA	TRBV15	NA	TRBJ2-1	CATEGRTTTYNEQFF	TGTGCCACCGAGGGACGTACGACTACCTACAATGAGCAGTTCTTC
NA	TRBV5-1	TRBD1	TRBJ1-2	CASSLWGQGTDGYTF	TGCGCCAGCAGCTTATGGGGACAGGGCACCGACGGCTACACCTTC
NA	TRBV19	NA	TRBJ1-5	CASSSSVLQPQHF	TGTGCCAGTAGCAGTTCCGTTCTTCAGCCCCAGCATTTT
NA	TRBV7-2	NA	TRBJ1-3	CASSLEGGGNTIYF	TGTGCCAGCAGCTTAGAGGGGGGTGGAAACACCATATATTTT
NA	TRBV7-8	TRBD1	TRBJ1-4	CASSLTGGREKLFF	TGTGCCAGCAGCTTGACAGGGGGCCGAGAAAAACTGTTTTTT
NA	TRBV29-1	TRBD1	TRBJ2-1	CSVVRQGVYNEQFF	TGCAGCGTTGTGAGACAGGGGGTGTACAATGAGCAGTTCTTC
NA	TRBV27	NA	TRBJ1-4	CASSFSGNPSLFF	TGTGCCAGCAGTTTCTCCGGGAATCCGTCGCTGTTTTTT
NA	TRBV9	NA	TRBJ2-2	CASSVEDGELFF	TGTGCCAGCAGCGTAGAGGACGGGGAGCTGTTTTTT
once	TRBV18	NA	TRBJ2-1	CASSPVIHEQFF	TGTGCCAGCTCCCCTGTTATCCATGAGCAGTTCTTC
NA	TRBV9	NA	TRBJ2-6	CASSVGGARGANVLTF	TGTGCCAGCAGCGTAGGTGGGGCGAGGGGGGCCAACGTCCTGACTTTC
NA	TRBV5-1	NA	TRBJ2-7	CASTRENGYDEQYF	TGCGCCAGCACCCGGGAGAACGGATATGACGAGCAGTACTTC
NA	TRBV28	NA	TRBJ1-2	CASRTGDQNYGYTF	TGTGCCAGCCGTACAGGAGACCAAAACTATGGCTACACCTTC
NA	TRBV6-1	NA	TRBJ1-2	CASSHSPSYGYTF	TGTGCCAGCAGCCACAGCCCGAGCTATGGCTACACCTTC
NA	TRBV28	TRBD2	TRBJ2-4	CASSPPGGANIQYF	TGTGCCAGCAGCCCCCCGGGGGGGGCGAACATTCAGTACTTC
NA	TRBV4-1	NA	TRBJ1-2	CASKQEFNGDGYTF	TGCGCCAGCAAACAGGAATTTAATGGGGATGGCTACACCTTC
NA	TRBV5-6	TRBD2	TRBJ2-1	CASSWGGRAYNEQFF	TGTGCCAGCAGCTGGGGCGGGAGGGCCTACAATGAGCAGTTCTTC
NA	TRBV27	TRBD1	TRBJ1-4	CASRRTGQGNEKLFF	TGTGCCAGCAGGCGGACGGGACAGGGGAATGAAAAACTGTTTTTT
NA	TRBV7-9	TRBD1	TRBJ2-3	CASSPDRGTKDTQYF	TGTGCCAGCAGCCCCGACAGGGGGACGAAAGATACGCAGTATTTT
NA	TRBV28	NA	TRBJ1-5	CASTLKGWGGQPQHF	TGTGCCAGCACCTTGAAGGGCTGGGGAGGACAGCCCCAGCATTTT
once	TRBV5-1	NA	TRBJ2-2	CASSRKTGGVWNTGELFF	TGCGCCAGCAGCCGAAAGACAGGAGGGGTATGGAACACCGGGGAGCTGTTTTTT
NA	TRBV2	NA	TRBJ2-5	CASGPGQEETQYF	TGTGCCAGTGGCCCAGGGCAGGAAGAGACCCAGTACTTC
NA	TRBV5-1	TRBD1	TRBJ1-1	CASSWTGVDQNTEAFF	TGCGCCAGCAGCTGGACAGGGGTGGACCAGAACACTGAAGCTTTCTTT
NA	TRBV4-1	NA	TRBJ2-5	CASSQVGTGAETQYF	TGCGCCAGCAGCCAAGTTGGGACCGGAGCTGAGACCCAGTACTTC
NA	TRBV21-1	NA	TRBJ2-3	CASSKPTTSETTDTQYF	TGTGCCAGCAGCAAACCAACCACTAGCGAAACCACAGATACGCAGTATTTT
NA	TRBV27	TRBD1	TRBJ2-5	CASSRTTPDRGQETQYF	TGTGCCAGCAGCCGCACCACCCCGGACAGGGGGCAAGAGACCCAGTACTTC
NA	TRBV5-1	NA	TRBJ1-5	CASSLDGGEGNQPQHF	TGCGCCAGCAGCTTGGACGGGGGAGAAGGCAATCAGCCCCAGCATTTT
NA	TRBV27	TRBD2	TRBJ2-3	CASSLSGREGTDTQYF	TGTGCCAGCAGTTTATCCGGGCGGGAGGGAACAGATACGCAGTATTTT
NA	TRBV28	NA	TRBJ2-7	CASSLHRPGAEQYF	TGTGCCAGCAGTCTCCATCGTCCGGGGGCCGAGCAGTACTTC
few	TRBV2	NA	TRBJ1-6	CASSRQSSYNSPLHF	TGTGCCAGCAGTCGACAGTCCTCCTATAATTCACCCCTCCACTTT
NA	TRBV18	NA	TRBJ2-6	CASSPPGSLGSGANVLTF	TGTGCCAGCTCACCACCGGGGAGCTTAGGGTCTGGGGCCAACGTCCTGACTTTC
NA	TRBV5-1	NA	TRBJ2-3	CASSLKAATDTQYF	TGCGCCAGCAGCTTGAAGGCGGCGACAGATACGCAGTATTTT
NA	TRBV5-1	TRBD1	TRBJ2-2	CASGTGDTGELFF	TGCGCCAGCGGAACAGGGGACACCGGGGAGCTGTTTTTT
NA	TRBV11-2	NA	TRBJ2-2	CASSYLWGRERTGELFF	TGTGCCAGCAGCTACCTATGGGGGCGGGAACGAACCGGGGAGCTGTTTTTT
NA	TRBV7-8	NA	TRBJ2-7	CASSLFTGNHEQYF	TGTGCCAGCAGCTTATTTACAGGGAACCACGAGCAGTACTTC
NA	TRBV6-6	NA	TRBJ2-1	CASKSGTSSYNEQFF	TGTGCCAGTAAATCCGGGACCAGCTCCTACAATGAGCAGTTCTTC
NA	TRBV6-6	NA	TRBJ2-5	CASSYGGLEIQYF	TGTGCCAGCAGTTACGGTGGGTTAGAGATCCAGTACTTC
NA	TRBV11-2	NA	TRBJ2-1	CASSLAVGPDFF	TGTGCCAGCAGCTTAGCGGTGGGGCCCGATTTCTTC
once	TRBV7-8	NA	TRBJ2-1	CASSLAGAYEQFF	TGTGCCAGCAGCTTAGCTGGGGCCTATGAGCAGTTCTTC
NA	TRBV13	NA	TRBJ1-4	CASSSAQGGYEKLFF	TGTGCCAGCAGCTCCGCTCAGGGAGGATACGAAAAACTGTTTTTT
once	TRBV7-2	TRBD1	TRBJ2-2	CASSARQGSGELFF	TGTGCCAGCAGCGCCCGACAGGGCTCCGGGGAGCTGTTTTTT
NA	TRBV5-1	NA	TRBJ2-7	CASSPLTGSSYEQYF	TGCGCCAGCAGCCCCCTTACAGGGTCCTCCTACGAGCAGTACTTC
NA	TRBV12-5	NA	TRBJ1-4	CASGLIIGQSNEKLFF	TGTGCTAGTGGTTTAATAATCGGACAGTCTAATGAAAAACTGTTTTTT
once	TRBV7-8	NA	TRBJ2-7	CASSPSVYEQYF	TGTGCCAGCAGCCCTTCCGTCTACGAGCAGTACTTC